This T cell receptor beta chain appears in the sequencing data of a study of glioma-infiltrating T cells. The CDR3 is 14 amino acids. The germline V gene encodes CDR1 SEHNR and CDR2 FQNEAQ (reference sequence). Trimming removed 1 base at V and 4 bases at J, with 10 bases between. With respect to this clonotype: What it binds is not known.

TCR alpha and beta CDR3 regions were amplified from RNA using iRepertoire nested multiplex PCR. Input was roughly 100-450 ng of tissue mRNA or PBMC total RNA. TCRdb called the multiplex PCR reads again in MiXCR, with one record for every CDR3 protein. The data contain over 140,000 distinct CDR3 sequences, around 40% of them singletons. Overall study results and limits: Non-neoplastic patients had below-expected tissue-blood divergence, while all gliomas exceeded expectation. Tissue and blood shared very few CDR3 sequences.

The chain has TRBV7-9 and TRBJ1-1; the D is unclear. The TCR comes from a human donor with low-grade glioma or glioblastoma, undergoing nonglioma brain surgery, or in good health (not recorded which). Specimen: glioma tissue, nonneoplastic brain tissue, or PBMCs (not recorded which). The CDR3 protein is CASSLGAGATEAFF. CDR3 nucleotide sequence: TGTGCCAGCAGCTTAGGGGCAGGAGCCACTGAAGCTTTCTTT.